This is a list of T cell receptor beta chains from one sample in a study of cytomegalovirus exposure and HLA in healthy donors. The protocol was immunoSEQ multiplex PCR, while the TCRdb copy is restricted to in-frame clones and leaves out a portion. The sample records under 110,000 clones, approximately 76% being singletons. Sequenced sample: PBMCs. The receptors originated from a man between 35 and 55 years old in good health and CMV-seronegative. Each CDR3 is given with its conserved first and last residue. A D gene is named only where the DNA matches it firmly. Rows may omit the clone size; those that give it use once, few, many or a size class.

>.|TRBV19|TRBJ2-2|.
TGTGCCAGTAGTATAGACAGGGGCGGGGAGCTGTTTTTT
CASSIDRGGELFF
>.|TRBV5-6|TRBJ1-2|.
TGTGCCAGCAGCGCGAGGTGGGGCGATGGCTACACCTTC
CASSARWGDGYTF
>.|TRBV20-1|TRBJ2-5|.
TGCAGTGCTAGGGATAGGGGGTCCCAGTACTTC
CSARDRGSQYF
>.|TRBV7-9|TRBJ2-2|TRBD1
TGTGCCAGCAGCCGGACAGGGGGCGGGAGCACCGGGGAGCTGTTTTTT
CASSRTGGGSTGELFF
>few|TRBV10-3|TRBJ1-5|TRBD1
TGTGCCATCAGTGAGCAGACAGGGAAGGGTCAGCCCCAGCATTTT
CAISEQTGKGQPQHF
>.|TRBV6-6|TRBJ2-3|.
TGTGCCAGCAGTTACTCGGGGGGGCGAGGACATACGCAGTATTTT
CASSYSGGRGHTQYF
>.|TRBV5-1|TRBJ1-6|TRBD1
TGCGCCAGCAGCCTACGCCCCCTAGGACAGGGAGATAATTCACCCCTCCACTTT
CASSLRPLGQGDNSPLHF
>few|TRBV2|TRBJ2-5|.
TGTGCCAGCAGTAGACAGGAAGAGACCCAGTACTTC
CASSRQEETQYF
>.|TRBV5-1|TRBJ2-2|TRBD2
TGCGCCAGCAGCCTACTAGCGGGGGGCAATACCGGGGAGCTGTTTTTT
CASSLLAGGNTGELFF
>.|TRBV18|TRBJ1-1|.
TGTGCCAGCTCACCACCTTATACAGGGCCTGAAGCTTTCTTT
CASSPPYTGPEAFF
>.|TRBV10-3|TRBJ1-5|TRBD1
TGTGCCATCAGTGAGGTAGGACAGGGGGCTGGTGGCAATCAGCCCCAGCATTTT
CAISEVGQGAGGNQPQHF
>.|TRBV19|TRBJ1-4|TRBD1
TGTGCCAGTAGTCGACAGGGAGCTGAAAAACTGTTTTTT
CASSRQGAEKLFF
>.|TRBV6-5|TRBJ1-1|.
TGTGCCAGCAGTCCATCAGCGCCCCTGAACACTGAAGCTTTCTTT
CASSPSAPLNTEAFF
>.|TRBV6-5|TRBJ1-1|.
TGTGCCAGCAGTTACTCGGAAGCGGGCAGCAGTCTTAAGGCTTTCTTT
CASSYSEAGSSLKAFF
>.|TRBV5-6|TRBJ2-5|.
TGTGCCAGCAGCGACGCGGGGTTTGAGACCCAGTACTTC
CASSDAGFETQYF
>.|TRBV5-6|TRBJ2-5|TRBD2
TGTGCCAGCAGGCTGAGGACTAGCGGGGGCCTTACCCAGTACTTC
CASRLRTSGGLTQYF
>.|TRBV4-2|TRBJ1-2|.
TGTGCCAGCAGCAACCGGGACTTTACCTATGGCTACACCTTC
CASSNRDFTYGYTF
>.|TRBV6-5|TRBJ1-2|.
TGTGCCAGCAGTGAAGAAACAGCTACCTATGGCTACACCTTC
CASSEETATYGYTF
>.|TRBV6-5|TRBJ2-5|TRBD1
TGTGCCAGCAGTTTAACAGGGGGCGGCGAGACCCAGTACTTC
CASSLTGGGETQYF
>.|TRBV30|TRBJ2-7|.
TGTGCCTGGAAATCCCCCCTGACAGGCAGCTACGAGCAGTACTTC
CAWKSPLTGSYEQYF
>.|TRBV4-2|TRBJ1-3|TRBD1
TGTGCCAGCAGCCATCCCTGGACAGGGGTGGGAAACACCATATATTTT
CASSHPWTGVGNTIYF
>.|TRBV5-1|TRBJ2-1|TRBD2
TGCGCCAGCAGCTTGGACGGCGGGGGGACTTACAATGAGCAGTTCTTC
CASSLDGGGTYNEQFF
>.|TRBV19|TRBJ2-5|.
TGTGCCAGTAGTATAGATAAGCGGACCCAGTACTTC
CASSIDKRTQYF
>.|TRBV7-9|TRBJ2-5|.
TGTGCCAGCAGCTTAGCACAGAGCGGTGTGACCCAGTACTTC
CASSLAQSGVTQYF
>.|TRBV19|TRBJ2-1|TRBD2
TGTGCCAGTAGCCGGACTAGCGGGGGGTTGTCCTACAATGAGCAGTTCTTC
CASSRTSGGLSYNEQFF
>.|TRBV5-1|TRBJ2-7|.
TGCGCCAGCAGCTTGGGGGCAGCCTACGAGCAGTACTTC
CASSLGAAYEQYF
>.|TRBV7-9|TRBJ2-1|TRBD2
TGTTCCAGCAGCTTAATCGGGACTAGAGAGGGTGAGCAGTTCTTC
CSSSLIGTREGEQFF
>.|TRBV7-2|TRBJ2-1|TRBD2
TGTGCCAGCAGCCCCGGTCTGGCGGGGGGGCAGGACAATGAGCAGTTCTTC
CASSPGLAGGQDNEQFF
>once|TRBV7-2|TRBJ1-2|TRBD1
TGTGCCAGCAGCTCAGGACAGGGGGGTGGCTACACCTTC
CASSSGQGGGYTF
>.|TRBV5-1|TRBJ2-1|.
TGCGCCAGCACCCTTGGGGGGTCCTACAATGAGCAGTTCTTC
CASTLGGSYNEQFF
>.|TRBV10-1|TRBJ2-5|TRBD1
TGCGCCAGCAGTGAACTAGGGACAGGGCAGTACTTC
CASSELGTGQYF
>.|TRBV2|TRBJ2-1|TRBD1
TGTGCCAGCATTTCGATTGGACAGGGGCTCCATGAGCAGTTCTTC
CASISIGQGLHEQFF
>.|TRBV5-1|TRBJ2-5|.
TGCGCCAGCAGCGCCACAGGGGGGGGTCAAGAGACCCAGTACTTC
CASSATGGGQETQYF
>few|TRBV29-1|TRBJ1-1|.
TGCAGCGTTGAAGGGGCGTGGAACACTGAAGCTTTCTTT
CSVEGAWNTEAFF
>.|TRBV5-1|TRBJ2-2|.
TGCGCCAGCAGCTTGGTAGGGGGTACCGTCGCCGGGGAGCTGTTTTTT
CASSLVGGTVAGELFF
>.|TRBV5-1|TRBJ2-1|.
TGCGCCAGCAGTAAGGGGCAGGGGAATGAGCAGTTCTTC
CASSKGQGNEQFF
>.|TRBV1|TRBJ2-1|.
TGCACCAGCAGCCAAGATCGGACTAGCGGATACAATGAGCAGTTCTTC
CTSSQDRTSGYNEQFF
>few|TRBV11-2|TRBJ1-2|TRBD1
TGTGCCGTTCTAACAGGGGACTATGGCTACACCTTC
CAVLTGDYGYTF
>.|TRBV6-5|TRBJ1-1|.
TGTGCCAGCAGTTACGAAGGGGACACTGAAGCTTTCTTT
CASSYEGDTEAFF
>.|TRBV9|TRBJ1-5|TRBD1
TGTGCCAGCAGCCCCGGGACAGATAGCAATCAGCCCCAGCATTTT
CASSPGTDSNQPQHF
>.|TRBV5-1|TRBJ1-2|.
TGCGCCAGCAGCCCGGAACAGGCGGCTGGTGGCTACACCTTC
CASSPEQAAGGYTF
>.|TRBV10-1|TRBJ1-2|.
TGCGCCAGCAGTGAGTCCGCAAATCGGGATTATGGCTACACCTTC
CASSESANRDYGYTF
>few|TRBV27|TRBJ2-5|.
TGTGCCAGCAGTTTCTATTCCCGACAAGAGACCCAGTACTTC
CASSFYSRQETQYF
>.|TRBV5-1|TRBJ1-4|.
TGCGCCAGCAGCCTGGGGAGGGGAGCTAATGAAAAACTGTTTTTT
CASSLGRGANEKLFF
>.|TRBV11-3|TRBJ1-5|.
TGTGCCAGAGAGACGGGAGCAAAGGGCAATCAGCCCCAGCATTTT
CARETGAKGNQPQHF
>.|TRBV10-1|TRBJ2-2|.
TGCGCCAGCAGTGGGCACCGAGACAAGAACACCGGGGAGCTGTTTTTT
CASSGHRDKNTGELFF
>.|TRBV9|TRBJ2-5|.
TGTGCCAGCAGTTGGGGGGACCAAGAGACCCAGTACTTC
CASSWGDQETQYF
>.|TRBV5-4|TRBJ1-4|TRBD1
TGTGCCAGCAGCCCGGACAGGGCTGAAAAACTGTTTTTT
CASSPDRAEKLFF
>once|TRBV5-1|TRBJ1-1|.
TGCGCCAGCAGCTTGTCCTCTACTGGAGGGAACACTGAAGCTTTCTTT
CASSLSSTGGNTEAFF
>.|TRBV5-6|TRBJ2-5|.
TGTGCCAGCAGCTTGGGAGCAGAGACCCAGTACTTC
CASSLGAETQYF
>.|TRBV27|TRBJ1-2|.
TGTGCCAGCAGTTTGGGAGCCTCGTATAGCTACACCTTC
CASSLGASYSYTF
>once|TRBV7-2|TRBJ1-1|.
TGTGCCAGCAGCAAGCAGCAGGCGAACACTGAAGCTTTCTTT
CASSKQQANTEAFF